The T cell receptor beta chain under discussion was sequenced for a study of T-cell reconstitution after alpha-beta-depleted transplantation in children. TCRbeta library construction was performed incorporating unique molecular identifiers. One entry per CDR3 protein results from TCRdb running MiXCR on the PCR reads. The profile shows some 340,000 distinct CDR3 sequences, 10% of them singletons. This clonotype occurred a few times. The CDR3 loop spans 18 amino acids. V was cut by 3 bases and J by 3 bases, with 23 bases left in between. The germline gives CDR1 SGHRS, CDR2 YFSETQ. Sequences were derived from PBMCs from the stem cell graft donor, sampled from the stem cell graft. V usage is TRBV5-1 and J usage is TRBJ2-3; tentative D call: TRBD1 (5 bases). The sequence came from a human donor who donated a stem cell graft to a child with acute lymphoblastic leukemia. CDR3 in DNA: TGCGCCAGCAGCTCCCCCATAGGGGTCGCCCACGGAACAGATACGCAGTATTTT. Encoded protein: CASSSPIGVAHGTDTQYF.